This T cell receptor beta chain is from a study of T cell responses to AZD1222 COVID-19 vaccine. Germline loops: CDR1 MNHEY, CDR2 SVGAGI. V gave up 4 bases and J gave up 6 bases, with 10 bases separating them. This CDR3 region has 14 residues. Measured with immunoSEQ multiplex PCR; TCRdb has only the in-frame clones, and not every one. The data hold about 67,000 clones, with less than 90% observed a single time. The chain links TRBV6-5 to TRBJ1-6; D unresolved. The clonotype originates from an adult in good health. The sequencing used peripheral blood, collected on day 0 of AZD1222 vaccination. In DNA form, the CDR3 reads TGTGCCAGCAGTTCCCGGGAGAGTAATTCACCCCTCCACTTT. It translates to CASSSRESNSPLHF.